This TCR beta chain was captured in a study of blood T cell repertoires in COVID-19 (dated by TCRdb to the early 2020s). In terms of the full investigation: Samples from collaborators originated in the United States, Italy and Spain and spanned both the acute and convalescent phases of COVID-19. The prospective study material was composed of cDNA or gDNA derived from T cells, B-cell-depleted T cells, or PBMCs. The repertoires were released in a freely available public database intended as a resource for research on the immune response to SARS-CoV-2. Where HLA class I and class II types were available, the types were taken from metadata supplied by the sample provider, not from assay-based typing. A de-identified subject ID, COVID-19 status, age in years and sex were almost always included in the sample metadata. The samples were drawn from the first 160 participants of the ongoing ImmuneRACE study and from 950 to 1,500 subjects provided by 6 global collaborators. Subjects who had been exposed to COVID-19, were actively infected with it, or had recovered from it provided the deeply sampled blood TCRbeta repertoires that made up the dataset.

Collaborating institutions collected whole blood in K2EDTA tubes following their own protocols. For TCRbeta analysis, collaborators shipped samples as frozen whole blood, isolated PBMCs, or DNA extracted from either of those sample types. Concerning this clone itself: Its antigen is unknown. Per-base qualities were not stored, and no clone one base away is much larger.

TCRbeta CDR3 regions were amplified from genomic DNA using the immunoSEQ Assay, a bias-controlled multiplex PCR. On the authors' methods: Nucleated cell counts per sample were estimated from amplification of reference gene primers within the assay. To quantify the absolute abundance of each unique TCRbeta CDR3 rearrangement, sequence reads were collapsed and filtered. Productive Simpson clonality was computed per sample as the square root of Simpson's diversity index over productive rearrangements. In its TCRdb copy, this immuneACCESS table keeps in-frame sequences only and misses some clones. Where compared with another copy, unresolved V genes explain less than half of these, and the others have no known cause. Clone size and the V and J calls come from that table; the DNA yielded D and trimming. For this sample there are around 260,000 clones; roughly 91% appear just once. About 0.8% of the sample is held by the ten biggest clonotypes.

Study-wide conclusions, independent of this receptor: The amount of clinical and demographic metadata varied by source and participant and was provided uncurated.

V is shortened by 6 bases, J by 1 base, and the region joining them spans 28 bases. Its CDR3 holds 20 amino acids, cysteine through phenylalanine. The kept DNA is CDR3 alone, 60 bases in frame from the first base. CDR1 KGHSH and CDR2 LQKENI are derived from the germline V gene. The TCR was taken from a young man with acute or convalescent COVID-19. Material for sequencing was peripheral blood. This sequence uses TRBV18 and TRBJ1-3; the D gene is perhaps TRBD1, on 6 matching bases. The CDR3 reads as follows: CASSLFENAQGSLSGNTIYF. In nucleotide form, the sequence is TGTGCCAGCTCGCTCTTCGAAAACGCGCAGGGGAGTTTATCTGGAAACACCATATATTTT.